This passage covers 14 T cell receptor beta chains from one sample sequenced in a study of regulatory T cells in long-lasting Graves disease. Indicated time point: persistent/refractory GD, antithyroid drugs over 5 years with positive TRAb. The authors made the TCR library using RNA they extracted from PBMCs. Libraries of TCR beta came from iRepertoire HTBI primers plus Arm-PCR of CDR3 regions. TCRdb passed the multiplex PCR reads through MiXCR, listing each CDR3 protein once. The sample has about 310,000 distinct CDR3 sequences, around a fifth seen once. The sequencing used peripheral blood mononuclear cells (PBMCs), collected when the disease was refractory, from a patient treated with antithyroid drugs. The receptors here all came from a female donor with Graves disease.

This clonotype was seen repeatedly, ten times or more. The rearrangement joins TRBV7-2 to TRBJ2-7; D might be TRBD1 or TRBD2, each matching 5 bases. Germline CDR1 SGHTA, CDR2 FQGNSA. The CDR3 runs 14 residues. The V and J ends lost 5 bases and 2 bases respectively, with 13 bases between them. CDR3 loop: CASSDPGPAYEQYF. The CDR3 DNA is TGTGCCAGCAGCGACCCGGGACCGGCCTACGAGCAGTACTTC.

This clonotype was found a few times. The chain recombines TRBV12-5 with TRBJ2-7; D possibly uses TRBD1 or TRBD2 (5 bases each). CDR1 and CDR2 (germline): LGHNT, FRNRAP. Trimming removed 7 bases at V and 3 bases at J, with 16 bases between. The CDR3 is 14 residues long. The CDR3 sequence: CASASYRDGYEQYF. The CDR3 DNA is TGTGCTAGTGCGTCCTACCGGGACGGCTACGAGCAGTACTTC. The complete variable domain, with remaining parts taken from reference TRBV12-5 and TRBJ2-7, reads DARVTQTPRHKVTEMGQEVTMRCQPILGHNTVFWYRQTMMQGLELLAYFRNRAPLDDSGMPKDRFSAEMPDATLATLKIQPSEPRDSAVYFCASASYRDGYEQYFGPGTRLTVT.

The CDR3 bases are TGTGCCACCATGGGGCTCTATGGCTACACCTTC. The encoded protein is CATMGLYGYTF. This rearrangement joins TRBV27 to TRBJ1-2; possibly TRBD1 for D (5 bases). Trimming took off 10 bases at V and 4 bases at J, with 10 bases between the two ends. In germline, CDR1 is MNHEY, CDR2 SMNVEV (reference sequence). The CDR3 is 11 residues long.

This clonotype was counted many times. The rearrangement joins TRBV3-1 to TRBJ2-7; no definite D call. This CDR3 comprises 11 residues. Germline assignment: CDR1 LGHDT and CDR2 YNNKEL (reference sequence). The germline V and J ends were trimmed by 0 bases and 7 bases, with 4 bases remaining between them. CDR3 protein: CASSQEREQYF. The CDR3 DNA is TGTGCCAGCAGCCAAGAGCGTGAGCAGTACTTC.

This clonotype turned up a few times. CDR3 bases: TGTGCCAGCAGCGCAGCAGGGGGGGGCGTGGGTGGCTACACCTTC. It specifies CASSAAGGGVGGYTF. This chain connects TRBV9 to TRBJ1-2; 7 bases fit TRBD1. Losses at the gene ends were 3 bases for V and 7 bases for J; bases not matched to a gene: 12. Germline assignment: CDR1 SGDLS and CDR2 YYNGEE. CDR3 length: 15 amino acids.

Concerning this clonotype itself: This could be a read error, since a much larger clone is one nucleotide away. The CDR3 DNA reads TGTGTCAGCAGCTTAGTAGCTTCAACTAATGAAAAACTGTTTTTT. Translated: CVSSLVASTNEKLFF. V is TRBV7-2 and J is TRBJ1-4, with D hard to call. CDR3 size: 15 residues. The V gene's germline CDR1 is SGHTA and CDR2 FQGNSA.

This clonotype came up many times. This sequence joins TRBV29-1 and TRBJ1-4; D is perhaps TRBD1 (6 bases). Looked up from germline, CDR1 is SQVTM and CDR2 is ANQGSEA. There are 13 residues in the CDR3. V shed 5 bases and J shed 4 bases, with 11 bases lying between them. As DNA, the CDR3 is TGCAGCGTTTCCCGACAGGATAATGAAAAACTGTTTTTT. This codes for CSVSRQDNEKLFF.

This clonotype was recorded a few times. The rearrangement joins TRBV3-1 to TRBJ2-3; 10 nucleotides agree with TRBD2. Trimming at V came to 0 bases and at J to 1 base, leaving 10 bases not matched to a gene. This CDR3 contains 19 residues. Per germline, CDR1 LGHDT and CDR2 YNNKEL (reference sequence). The CDR3 loop is CASSQEEGSGTSGTDTQYF. Here the CDR3 DNA reads TGTGCCAGCAGCCAAGAAGAAGGGAGCGGGACTAGCGGCACAGATACGCAGTATTTT.

CDR3 in amino acids: CAISPGVAEADTQYF. Written as DNA, the CDR3 is TGTGCCATCAGTCCGGGGGTAGCAGAAGCAGATACGCAGTATTTT. The chain joins TRBV10-3 to TRBJ2-3, with a weak D call TRBD2 (6 bases). CDR1 is ENHRY and CDR2 is SYGVKD in the germline V gene. Trimming removed 5 bases from V and 4 bases from J, with 16 bases in between. There are 15 residues in the CDR3.

This clonotype was counted between two and nine times. The rearrangement uses TRBV20-1 and TRBJ2-7; D unresolved. V lost 3 bases and J 6 bases, leaving 6 bases between the germline ends. Germline CDR1 and CDR2: DFQATT and SNEGSKA (reference sequence). The CDR3 consists of 10 residues. CDR3: CSASRFEQYF. CDR3 bases: TGCAGTGCTAGTCGCTTCGAGCAGTACTTC.

V is TRBV11-2 and J is TRBJ2-1; either TRBD1 or TRBD2 may fit D (5 bases each). Germline V gives CDR1 SGHAT, CDR2 FQNNGV. V dropped 4 bases and J dropped 5 bases, with 21 bases sitting between them. There are 17 residues in the CDR3. The CDR3: CASSSRQIRDGHNEQFF. The CDR3 region has the DNA TGTGCCAGCAGCTCGAGACAGATCCGGGACGGCCACAATGAGCAGTTCTTC.

This clonotype has just a few counts. The V call is TRBV20-1, the J call TRBJ2-2, with TRBD2 as a possible D gene (5 bases). Germline loops: CDR1 DFQATT, CDR2 SNEGSKA (reference sequence). The germline V and J ends were trimmed by 1 base and 0 bases, with 9 bases remaining between them. This CDR3 is built from 15 residues. CDR3 sequence reads: CSARVGSSNTGELFF. CDR3 coding DNA: TGCAGTGCTAGAGTTGGGAGTTCGAACACCGGGGAGCTGTTTTTT.

The genes are TRBV18 and TRBJ1-6; tentatively, D is TRBD1 (5 bases). Trimming took 2 bases from V and 10 from J, leaving 9 bases between them. The CDR3 consists of 13 residues. The germline CDR1 and CDR2 sequences are KGHSH and LQKENI. The chain's CDR3 is CASSPGTASPLHF. CDR3 in DNA: TGTGCCAGCTCACCAGGGACCGCCTCACCCCTCCACTTT.

The chain recombines TRBV28 with TRBJ2-7; D ambiguous. The CDR3 consists of 15 residues. The germline V gene has CDR1 MDHEN and CDR2 SYDVKM. V was shortened by 4 bases and J by 6 bases, with 19 bases between the two germline ends. This CDR3 is CASSSPSRTALEQYF. Written as DNA, the CDR3 is TGTGCCAGCAGTTCTCCCTCTAGAACCGCCCTCGAGCAGTACTTC.